One T cell receptor (beta chain) is described in this entry. This entry is derived from a study of shared clonotypes between healthy human individuals. Method: immunoSEQ multiplex PCR; TCRdb's copy keeps in-frame clones and lacks some. The table shows millions of clones, with 85% to 95% occurring only once. The CDR3 extends over 16 amino acids. The germline CDR1 and CDR2 sequences are KGHSH and LQKENI. Deletions cut 2 bases from V and 0 bases from J, with 12 bases between. The chain recombines TRBV18 with TRBJ2-3; tentatively, D is TRBD2 (5 bases). This clonotype was sampled from a man younger than 35 in good health. Sequencing was done on a sample of naive CD4+ T cells sorted from blood. Subset denoted: CD45RA+ positively selected. The CDR3 spells CASSPMGAGSTDTQYF. CDR3 nucleotide sequence: TGTGCCAGCTCACCAATGGGTGCGGGTAGCACAGATACGCAGTATTTT.